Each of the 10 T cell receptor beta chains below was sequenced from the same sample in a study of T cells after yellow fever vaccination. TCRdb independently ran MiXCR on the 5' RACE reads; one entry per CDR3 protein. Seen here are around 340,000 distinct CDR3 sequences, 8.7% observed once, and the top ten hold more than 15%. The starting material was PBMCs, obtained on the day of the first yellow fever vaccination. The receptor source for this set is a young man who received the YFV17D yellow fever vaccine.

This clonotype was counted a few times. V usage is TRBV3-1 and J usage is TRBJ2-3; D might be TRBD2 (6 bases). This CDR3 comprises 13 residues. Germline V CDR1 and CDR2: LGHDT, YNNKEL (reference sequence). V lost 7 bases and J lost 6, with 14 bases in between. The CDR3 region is CASIRSGGDTQYF. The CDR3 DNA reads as TGTGCCAGCATTCGAAGCGGAGGGGATACGCAGTATTTT.

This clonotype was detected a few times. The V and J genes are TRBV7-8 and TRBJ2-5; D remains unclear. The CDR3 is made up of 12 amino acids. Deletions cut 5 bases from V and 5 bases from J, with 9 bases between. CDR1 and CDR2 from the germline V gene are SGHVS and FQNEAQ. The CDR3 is CASSRSTETQYF. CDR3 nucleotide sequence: TGTGCCAGCAGCCGGTCGACGGAGACCCAGTACTTC. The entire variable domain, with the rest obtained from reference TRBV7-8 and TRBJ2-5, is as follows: GAGVSQSPRYKVAKRGQDVALRCDPISGHVSLFWYQQALGQGPEFLTYFQNEAQLDKSGLPSDRFFAERPEGSVSTLKIQRTQQEDSAVYLCASSRSTETQYFGPGTRLLVL.

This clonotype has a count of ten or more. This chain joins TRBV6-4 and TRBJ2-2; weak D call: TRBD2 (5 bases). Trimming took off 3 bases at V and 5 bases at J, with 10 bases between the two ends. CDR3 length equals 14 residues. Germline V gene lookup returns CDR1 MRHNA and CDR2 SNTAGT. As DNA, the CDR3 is TGTGCCAGCAGTGAAACGGGCGGGACCGGGGAGCTGTTTTTT. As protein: CASSETGGTGELFF.

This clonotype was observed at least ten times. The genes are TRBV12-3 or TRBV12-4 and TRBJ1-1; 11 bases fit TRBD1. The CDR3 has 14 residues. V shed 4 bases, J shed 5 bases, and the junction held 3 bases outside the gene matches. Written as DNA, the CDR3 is TGTGCCAGCAGTTGGACAGGGGGCAATACTGAAGCTTTCTTT. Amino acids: CASSWTGGNTEAFF.

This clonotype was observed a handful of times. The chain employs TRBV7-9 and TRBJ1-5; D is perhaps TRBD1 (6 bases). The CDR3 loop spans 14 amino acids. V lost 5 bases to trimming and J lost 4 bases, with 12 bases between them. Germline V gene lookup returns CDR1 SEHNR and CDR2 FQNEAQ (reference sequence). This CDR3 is CASSPQGLNQPQHF. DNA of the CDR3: TGTGCCAGCAGCCCACAGGGATTGAATCAGCCCCAGCATTTT.

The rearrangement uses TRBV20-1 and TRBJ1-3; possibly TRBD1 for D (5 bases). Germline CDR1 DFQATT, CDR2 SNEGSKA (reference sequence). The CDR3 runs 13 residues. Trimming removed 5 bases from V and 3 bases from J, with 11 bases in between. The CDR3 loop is CSARRDLGNTIYF. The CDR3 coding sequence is TGCAGTGCTCGCAGGGATCTTGGAAACACCATATATTTT.

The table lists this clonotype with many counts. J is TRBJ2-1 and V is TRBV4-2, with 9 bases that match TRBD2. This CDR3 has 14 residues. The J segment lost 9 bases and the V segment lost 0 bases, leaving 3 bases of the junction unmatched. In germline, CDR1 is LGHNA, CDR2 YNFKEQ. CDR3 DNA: TGTGCCAGCAGCCAAGAGGCGGGGGGGTTTGAGCAGTTCTTC. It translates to CASSQEAGGFEQFF.

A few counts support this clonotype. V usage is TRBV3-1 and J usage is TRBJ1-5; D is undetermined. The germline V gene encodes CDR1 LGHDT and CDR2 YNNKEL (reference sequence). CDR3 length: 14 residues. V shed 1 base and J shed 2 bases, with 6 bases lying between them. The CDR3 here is CASSQGSRNQPQHF. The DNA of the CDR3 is TGTGCCAGCAGCCAAGGGAGCCGCAATCAGCCCCAGCATTTT.

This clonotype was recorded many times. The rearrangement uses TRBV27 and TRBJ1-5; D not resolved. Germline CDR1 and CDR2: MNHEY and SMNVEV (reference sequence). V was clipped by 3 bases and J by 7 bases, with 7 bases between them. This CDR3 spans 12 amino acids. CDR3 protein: CASSFRGQPQHF. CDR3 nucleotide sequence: TGTGCCAGCAGTTTCCGTGGGCAGCCCCAGCATTTT.

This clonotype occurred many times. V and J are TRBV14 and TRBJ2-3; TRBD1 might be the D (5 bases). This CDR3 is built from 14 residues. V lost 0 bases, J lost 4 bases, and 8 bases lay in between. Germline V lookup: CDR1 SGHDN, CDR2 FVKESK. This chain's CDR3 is CASSQDLGPDTQYF. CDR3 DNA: TGTGCCAGCAGCCAAGATCTGGGGCCAGATACGCAGTATTTT.